A selection of T cell receptor beta chains follows, all from one sample in a study of Tregs in tolerant kidney transplant recipients. The assay was immunoSEQ multiplex PCR, and TCRdb's table has in-frame clones only and misses some. The data hold under 100,000 clones, with 85% to 95% observed a single time. Specimen: CD8+ T cells from blood. Receptors were obtained from a human donor in good health. The CDR3 runs from the conserved cysteine through the conserved F or W. The order of the fields is V gene, D gene, J gene, clone size, CDR3 length, CDR3 DNA, CDR3 protein. The D gene is left open where the match is weak. Where a row states a size, it is once, few, many or the class of an expanded clone; other rows omit it.

TRBV6-5	.	TRBJ2-7	.	13	TGTGCCAGCAGTTACTCGGGAGGCCTCGAGCAGTACTTC	CASSYSGGLEQYF
TRBV5-8	.	TRBJ1-2	.	17	TGTGCCAGCAGCTTGGATCCGTGGCAGGGCCCTAACTATGGCTACACCTTC	CASSLDPWQGPNYGYTF
TRBV27	TRBD1	TRBJ1-1	.	14	TGTGCCAGCAGTTTACGACAGGGGAGCACTGAAGCTTTCTTT	CASSLRQGSTEAFF
TRBV27	.	TRBJ2-7	.	14	TGTGCCAGCAGTCCTGCCGCCGGGACCTACGAGCAGTACTTC	CASSPAAGTYEQYF
TRBV27	TRBD1	TRBJ1-2	.	13	TGTGCCAGCAGTTTTCGACAGGGGAAGGGCTACACCTTC	CASSFRQGKGYTF
TRBV7-8	TRBD2	TRBJ2-7	.	16	TGTGCCAGCAGCCCGGGGACTAGCGGCCTTTCATACGAGCAGTACTTC	CASSPGTSGLSYEQYF
TRBV4-1	.	TRBJ2-1	.	15	TGCGCCAGCAGCCGACCCCGGGGAACAGGGAATGAGCAGTTCTTC	CASSRPRGTGNEQFF
TRBV12-5	.	TRBJ1-2	.	15	TGTGCTAGTGGTTTGGACTTGAAACAGGGTAACGGCTACACCTTC	CASGLDLKQGNGYTF
TRBV19	.	TRBJ2-1	.	13	TGTGCCAGTAGTATTGGCGGGGGCACCGAGCAGTTCTTC	CASSIGGGTEQFF
TRBV27	TRBD1	TRBJ2-5	.	15	TGTGCCAGCAGCCCGAAGACAGGGGGATTGGAGACCCAGTACTTC	CASSPKTGGLETQYF
TRBV4-1	.	TRBJ1-1	.	11	TGCGCCAGCAGCCAGGGCACAAAAGCTTTCTTT	CASSQGTKAFF
TRBV7-9	.	TRBJ2-3	.	15	TGTGCCAGCAGCCCCCCGGGGATTAGCACAGATACGCAGTATTTT	CASSPPGISTDTQYF
TRBV4-1	.	TRBJ1-3	.	15	TGCGCCAGCAGCCTAGAGGGGTACTCTGGAAACACCATATATTTT	CASSLEGYSGNTIYF
TRBV27	.	TRBJ1-1	.	11	TGTGCCAGCATAGTCGCAGGGATGGCTTTCTTT	CASIVAGMAFF
TRBV13	.	TRBJ2-1	.	16	TGTGCCAGCAGCCGGTGGGGGCACAGGTCCTACAATGAGCAGTTCTTC	CASSRWGHRSYNEQFF
TRBV19	TRBD2	TRBJ2-7	.	15	TGTGCCAGTAGTACCTTTAGCGGGAGGGCCTACGAGCAGTACTTC	CASSTFSGRAYEQYF
TRBV5-6	.	TRBJ2-5	.	13	TGTGCCAGCAGCTTGTGGGGGCGGGAGACCCAGTACTTC	CASSLWGRETQYF
TRBV7-9	.	TRBJ1-2	.	12	TGTGCCAGCAGCCCTCCTAACTATGGCTACACCTTC	CASSPPNYGYTF
TRBV4-1	TRBD2	TRBJ2-7	.	15	TGCGCCAGCAGCCAAGGACTGGGGGGAGGGGACGAGCAGTACTTC	CASSQGLGGGDEQYF
TRBV19	.	TRBJ2-1	.	16	TGTGCCAGTAGTGCCCCGCTGGTGGGCTCCTACAATGAGCAGTTCTTC	CASSAPLVGSYNEQFF
TRBV7-9	.	TRBJ1-1	.	15	TGTGCCAGCAGCATTGAACAGGGTTGGGACACTGAAGCTTTCTTT	CASSIEQGWDTEAFF
TRBV11-3	TRBD1	TRBJ2-7	.	15	TGTGCCAGCAGCTCACGACAGGGGATAGTTAACGAGCAGTACTTC	CASSSRQGIVNEQYF
TRBV9	TRBD2	TRBJ2-1	once	16	TGTGCCAGCAGCGTCAATAGCGGGGTCTCCTACAATGAGCAGTTCTTC	CASSVNSGVSYNEQFF
TRBV10-3	.	TRBJ2-3	.	15	TGTGCCATCAGTGAGGAAGCGGGTGGGTTGGATACGCAGTATTTT	CAISEEAGGLDTQYF
TRBV27	.	TRBJ2-1	.	13	TGTGCCAGCAGTTGGACAAGAGCCAATGAGCAGTTCTTC	CASSWTRANEQFF
TRBV27	.	TRBJ1-1	.	17	TGTGCCAGCAGCCCAAGGGCGGGGGGAGCCCGGTGGACTGAAGCTTTCTTT	CASSPRAGGARWTEAFF
TRBV25-1	.	TRBJ2-3	.	14	TGTGCCAGCAGTGGACATCTCCCCGCAGATACGCAGTATTTT	CASSGHLPADTQYF
TRBV30	.	TRBJ2-1	.	12	TGTGCCTGGAACCCAGACAATCGGGGAGGGTTCTTC	CAWNPDNRGGFF
TRBV4-1	.	TRBJ1-5	medium-sized	14	TGCGCCAGCAGTCGAAGCAGGGAAAATCAGCCCCAGCATTTT	CASSRSRENQPQHF
TRBV29-1	.	TRBJ1-2	once	14	TGCAGCGTTGTTCTTGGTCAGGCCTACTATGGCTACACCTTC	CSVVLGQAYYGYTF
TRBV5-6	.	TRBJ2-5	once	13	TGTGCCAGCAGCCCCGGTCGGGTGGAGACCCAGTACTTC	CASSPGRVETQYF
TRBV11-2	.	TRBJ2-5	.	11	TGTGCCAGCAGCTTCCGAGAGACCCAGTACTTC	CASSFRETQYF
TRBV6-5	.	TRBJ1-1	.	14	TGTGCCAGCAGTCCCATGGGGGGGTCGATTGAAGCTTTCTTT	CASSPMGGSIEAFF
TRBV6-1	TRBD1	TRBJ2-3	once	15	TGTGCCAGCAGGGACAGGGATTTGGGCACAGATACGCAGTATTTT	CASRDRDLGTDTQYF
TRBV11-3	TRBD2	TRBJ2-1	.	14	TGTGCCAGCAGTTCTAGCGGGGGCAGGGGTGAGCAGTTCTTC	CASSSSGGRGEQFF
TRBV6-6	.	TRBJ1-4	.	16	TGTGCCAGCAGTCGACGCTCAGCGGGGGTGGGAGAAAAACTGTTTTTT	CASSRRSAGVGEKLFF
TRBV29-1	.	TRBJ2-1	.	12	TGCAGCGTTGATCGGGGACCCAATGAGCAGTTCTTC	CSVDRGPNEQFF
TRBV27	.	TRBJ2-7	.	12	TGTGCCAGCAGTCCAGTGGGCTACGAGCAGTACTTC	CASSPVGYEQYF
TRBV11-2	.	TRBJ2-5	.	16	TGTGCCAGCAGCAGCGAGCCCGGACGATTCCAAGAGACCCAGTACTTC	CASSSEPGRFQETQYF
TRBV9	TRBD2	TRBJ2-2	.	16	TGTGCCAGCAGCGTTTCTAAGCGGGAGGTGGTCGGGGAGCTGTTTTTT	CASSVSKREVVGELFF
TRBV10-2	.	TRBJ1-5	.	13	TGCGCCAGCAGTGATTTAACGAGTCAGCCCCAGCATTTT	CASSDLTSQPQHF
TRBV6-1	TRBD1	TRBJ2-5	.	14	TGTGCCACCACCGGGACAGGGTGGTTAGAGACCCAGTACTTC	CATTGTGWLETQYF
TRBV4-1	.	TRBJ1-1	.	15	TGCGCCAGCAGCCAAGAGCGGCAGCTAAACACTGAAGCTTTCTTT	CASSQERQLNTEAFF
TRBV4-1	.	TRBJ2-7	.	13	TGCGCCAGCAGCCAAGACCTCCACGTGTCACAGTACTTC	CASSQDLHVSQYF
TRBV27	TRBD1	TRBJ1-1	few	15	TGTGCCAGCAGTCTCGGACAGGGAGGGAACACTGAAGCTTTCTTT	CASSLGQGGNTEAFF
TRBV6-5	.	TRBJ1-1	.	13	TGTGCCAGCAGTCTCGGGTCTCCCACTGAAGCTTTCTTT	CASSLGSPTEAFF
TRBV7-3	.	TRBJ2-5	.	15	TGTGCCAGCAGCTTAACCCACAGAACCCAAGAGACCCAGTACTTC	CASSLTHRTQETQYF
TRBV14	.	TRBJ2-7	once	14	TGTGCCAGCAGCCAAGATGGTGCAGGCTACGAGCAGTACTTC	CASSQDGAGYEQYF